This TCR beta chain is from a study of beta chain features in type 1 diabetes. Findings of the study overall: Patients showed naive, central memory and Treg TCRB repertoires that appeared more similar than those of healthy donors.

Trimming cost V 2 bases and J 4 bases; bases outside gene matches: 9. The germline CDR1 and CDR2 sequences are MNHEY and SVGAGI. This CDR3 has 16 residues. This clone has only a few counts. The antigen is not known. Expressed TCRB transcripts were sequenced, since all the RNA that had been isolated was reverse transcribed. Here immunoSEQ multiplex PCR was the method, and the copy in TCRdb shows in-frame clones only, minus some. Among about 250,000 clones listed, 11% to 15% were seen once. The chain links TRBV6-5 to TRBJ2-5, with TRBD1 matching over 8 bases. Source material: naive CD4+ T cells from blood. This clonotype originated in a woman aged 35 to 49 in good health. The CDR3 reads CASSYDGQGPPETQYF. CDR3 DNA sequence: TGTGCCAGCAGTTACGACGGACAGGGTCCCCCAGAGACCCAGTACTTC.